Here is one TCR beta chain with its context. Its matching antigen is unknown. The sample originates from a study of CXCR3-negative and CXCR3-positive naive CD8 T cells. Findings and caveats of the study: In both naive subsets diversity was comparably high, whereas memory CD8+ cells showed much lower diversity. The TRB CDR3s that CXCR3-positive naive cells carried were more hydrophobic than those of CXCR3-negative naive cells.

Preparation of TRB cDNA libraries relied on 5' RACE carrying UMI labels. After re-calling the 5' RACE reads, TCRdb lists one entry per CDR3 protein, DNA absent. This specimen shows roughly 8,000 distinct CDR3 sequences; the ten leading clones hold approximately 2.3%. The CDR3 sequence is 11 residues long. CDR1 is SQVTM, CDR2 ANQGSEA, per germline. This receptor was taken from a human donor in good health. Some clones in this sample may be carry-over from other donors' samples. The sample consisted of naive CXCR3- CD8+ T cells from blood. The subset is: CD45RO-CCR7+CD27+CD95- naive CD8+ T cells lacking CXCR3 (TNR3-). The chain carries TRBV29-1 and TRBJ1-1. CDR3 amino acids: CSAAMNTEAFF. Looking up the rest from reference TRBV29-1 and TRBJ1-1 gives the full variable domain: SAVISQKPSRDICQRGTSLTIQCQVDSQVTMMFWYRQQPGQSLTLIATANQGSEATYESGFVIDKFPISRPNLTFSTLTVSNMSPEDSSIYLCSAAMNTEAFFGQGTRLTVV.